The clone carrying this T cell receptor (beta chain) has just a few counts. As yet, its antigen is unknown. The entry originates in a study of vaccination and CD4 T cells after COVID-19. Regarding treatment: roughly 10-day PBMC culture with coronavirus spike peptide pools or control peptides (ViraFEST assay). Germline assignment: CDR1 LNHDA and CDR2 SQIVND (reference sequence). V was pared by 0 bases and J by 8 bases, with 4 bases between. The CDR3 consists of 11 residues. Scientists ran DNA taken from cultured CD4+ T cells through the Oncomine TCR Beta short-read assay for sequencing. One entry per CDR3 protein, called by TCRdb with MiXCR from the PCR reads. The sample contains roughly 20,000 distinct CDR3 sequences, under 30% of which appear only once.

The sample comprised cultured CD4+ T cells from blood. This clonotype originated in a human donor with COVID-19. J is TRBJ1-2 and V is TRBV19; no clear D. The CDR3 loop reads CASSIDRGYTF. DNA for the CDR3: TGTGCCAGTAGTATAGATCGCGGCTACACCTTC.